This T cell receptor beta chain was captured in a study of blood T cell repertoires in COVID-19. Sequencing was performed with immunoSEQ multiplex PCR; in TCRdb, only in-frame clones are kept and a portion is missing. Among more than 250,000 clones, around nine tenths were seen once, and the ten largest hold 6% to 7%. This CDR3 has 15 amino acids. The trim removed 1 base at V and 5 bases at J, leaving 5 bases unmatched. The germline gives CDR1 LGHDT, CDR2 YNNKEL (reference sequence). The material sequenced was PBMCs or T cells enriched from blood (not recorded which). The sequence came from a woman in her 40s who had recovered from COVID-19. The V call is TRBV3-1 (or the pseudogene TRBV3-2), the J call TRBJ2-3; 8 bases are a match to TRBD1. Here the CDR3 reads CASSQVRGREDTQYF. The CDR3 bases are TGTGCCAGCAGCCAAGTCAGGGGGCGTGAAGATACGCAGTATTTT.